This T cell receptor beta chain appears in the sequencing data of a study of blood T cells in healthy people across ages. Notes on the study in general: A roughly linear fall in TCR beta diversity per million T cells was seen with increasing age.

A second PCR, run for about 7 to 11 cycles, used a sample-barcoded 5' primer plus a J-beta primer mix. From the 5' RACE reads, TCRdb called clonotypes with MiXCR, one entry per CDR3 protein. This table holds hundreds of thousands of distinct CDR3 sequences, approximately 50% found once. Investigators took approximately 10 milliliters of peripheral blood from every donor. For this clonotype: Its antigen remains unknown.

Sequenced material: blood. The source of this sequence is a woman in her fifties or sixties in good health.

The CDR3 spells CASSYEGGYTF. As DNA, the CDR3 is TGTGCCAGCAGTTACGAAGGTGGCTACACCTTC. V and J are TRBV6-5 and TRBJ1-2; D remains unclear. Between the trimmed V and J ends, which lost 2 bases and 7 bases, there was a span of 5 bases. CDR1 MNHEY and CDR2 SVGAGI come from the germline V gene. The CDR3 runs to 11 residues.